This TCR beta chain came from a study of blood T cell repertoires in COVID-19. As for the study in general: Acute and convalescent COVID-19 specimens originated in the United States, Italy and Spain. In each case, the material was cDNA or gDNA derived from T cells, B-cell-depleted T cells, or PBMCs.

In the study's own analysis: For nucleated cells, counts were estimated from reference gene primer amplification. Sequenced by immunoSEQ multiplex PCR; TCRdb stores in-frame clones only, minus some. For V, J and clone size, that table is used; D and trimming come from the DNA. Seen here are about 400,000 clones, more than 85% observed once, and the top ten hold over 2.5%. At least ten counts were recorded for this clone. Sequencing used peripheral blood. The origin of this receptor is a human donor in a cohort sampled during active COVID-19.

The CDR3 DNA reads as TGTGCCAGCAGCCAAATGGGGAGATACGAGCAGTACTTC. As protein: CASSQMGRYEQYF. This chain connects TRBV3-1 (or the pseudogene TRBV3-2) to TRBJ2-7; weak D call: TRBD2 (5 bases). Trimming stripped 2 bases from V and 4 bases from J, with 9 bases between. The CDR3 spans 13 residues. Germline V gene sequence: CDR1 LGHDT, CDR2 YNNKEL (reference sequence).